This T cell receptor beta chain was sequenced in a study of immune cell composition in non-small cell lung cancer. With regard to this clone: Its antigen is unidentified.

DNA was extracted from unsorted cell suspensions stored frozen. Study-wide points: Top 10 clone scores and clonality were higher in squamous than adenocarcinoma.

Assay used: immunoSEQ multiplex PCR; TCRdb lists only in-frame clones, some missing. This table holds about 5,100 clones, 70% to 90% found once. V lost 0 bases, J lost 1 base, and 5 bases stayed unmatched. The CDR3 totals 17 residues. The germline gives CDR1 SGHRS, CDR2 YFSETQ. Sequenced: lung tumor tissue. This chain uses TRBV5-1 with TRBJ2-3, with TRBD2 matching over 10 bases. The TCR was taken from a human donor with non-small cell lung cancer. The CDR3 loop reads CASSLGSGRAGTDTQYF. The CDR3 nucleotides read TGCGCCAGCAGCTTGGGAAGCGGGAGGGCCGGCACAGATACGCAGTATTTT.